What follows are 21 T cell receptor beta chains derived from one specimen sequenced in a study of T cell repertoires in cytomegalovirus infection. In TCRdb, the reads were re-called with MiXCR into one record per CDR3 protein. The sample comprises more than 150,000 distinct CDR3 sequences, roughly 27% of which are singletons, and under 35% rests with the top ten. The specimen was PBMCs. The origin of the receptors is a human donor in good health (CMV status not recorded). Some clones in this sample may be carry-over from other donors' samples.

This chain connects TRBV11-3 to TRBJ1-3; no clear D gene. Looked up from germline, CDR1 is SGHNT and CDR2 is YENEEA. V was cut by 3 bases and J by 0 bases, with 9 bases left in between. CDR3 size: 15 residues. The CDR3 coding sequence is TGTGCCAGCAGCTTCGGATCTAACTCTGGAAACACCATATATTTT. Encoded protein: CASSFGSNSGNTIYF.

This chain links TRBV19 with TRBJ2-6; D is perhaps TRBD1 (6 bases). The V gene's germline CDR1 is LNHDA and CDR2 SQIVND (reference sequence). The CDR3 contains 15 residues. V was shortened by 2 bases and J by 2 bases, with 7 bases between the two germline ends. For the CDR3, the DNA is TGTGCCAGTAGTATATCAGGGGCTGGGGCCAACGTCCTGACTTTC. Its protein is CASSISGAGANVLTF. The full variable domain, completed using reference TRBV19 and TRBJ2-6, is DGGITQSPKYLFRKEGQNVTLSCEQNLNHDAMYWYRQDPGQGLRLIYYSQIVNDFQKGDIAEGYSVSREKKESFPLTVTSAQKNPTAFYLCASSISGAGANVLTFGAGSRLTVL.

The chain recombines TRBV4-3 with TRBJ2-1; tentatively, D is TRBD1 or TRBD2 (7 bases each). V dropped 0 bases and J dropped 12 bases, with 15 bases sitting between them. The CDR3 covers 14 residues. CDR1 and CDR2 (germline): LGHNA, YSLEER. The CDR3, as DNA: TGCGCCAGCAGCCAAGAAAGGGGGCGGGGGTGGCAGTTCTTC. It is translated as CASSQERGRGWQFF.

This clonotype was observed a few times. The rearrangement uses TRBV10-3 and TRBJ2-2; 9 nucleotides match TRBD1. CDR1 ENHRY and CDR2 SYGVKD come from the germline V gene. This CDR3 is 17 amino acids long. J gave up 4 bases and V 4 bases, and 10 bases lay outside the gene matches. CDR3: CAISGPEQGALTGELFF. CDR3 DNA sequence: TGTGCCATCAGTGGGCCCGAACAGGGGGCCCTCACCGGGGAGCTGTTTTTT.

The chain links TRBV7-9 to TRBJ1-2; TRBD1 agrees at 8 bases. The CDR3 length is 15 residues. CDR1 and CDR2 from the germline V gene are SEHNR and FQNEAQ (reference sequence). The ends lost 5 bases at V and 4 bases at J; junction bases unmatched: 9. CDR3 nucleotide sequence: TGTGCCAGCAGCCCGGGACAGGCAATCCTCTATGGCTACACCTTC. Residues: CASSPGQAILYGYTF. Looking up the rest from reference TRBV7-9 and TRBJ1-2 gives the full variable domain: DTGVSQNPRHKITKRGQNVTFRCDPISEHNRLYWYRQTLGQGPEFLTYFQNEAQLEKSRLLSDRFSAERPKGSFSTLEIQRTEQGDSAMYLCASSPGQAILYGYTFGSGTRLTVV.

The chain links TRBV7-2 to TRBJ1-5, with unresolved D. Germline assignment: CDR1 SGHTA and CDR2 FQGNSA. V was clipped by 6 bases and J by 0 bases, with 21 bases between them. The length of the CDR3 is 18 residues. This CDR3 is CASSPAPLGRYSNQPQHF. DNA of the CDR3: TGTGCCAGCAGTCCCGCCCCCCTAGGGCGATATAGCAATCAGCCCCAGCATTTT.

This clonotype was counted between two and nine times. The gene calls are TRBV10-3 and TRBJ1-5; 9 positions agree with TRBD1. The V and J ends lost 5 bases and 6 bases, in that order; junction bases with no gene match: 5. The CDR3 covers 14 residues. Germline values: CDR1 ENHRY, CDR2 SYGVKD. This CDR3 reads CAISKTGGGQPQHF. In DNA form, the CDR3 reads TGTGCCATCAGTAAAACAGGGGGCGGTCAGCCCCAGCATTTT.

The CDR3 DNA sequence: TGTGCCAGCAGTTACTCTCTTGGGAAGGGGGAGACCCAGTACTTC. This gives the protein CASSYSLGKGETQYF. This sequence joins TRBV6-5 and TRBJ2-5; D may be TRBD1 (5 bases). In germline, CDR1 is MNHEY, CDR2 SVGAGI. The CDR3 is made up of 15 amino acids. Trimming took off 0 bases at V and 5 bases at J, with 13 bases between the two ends.

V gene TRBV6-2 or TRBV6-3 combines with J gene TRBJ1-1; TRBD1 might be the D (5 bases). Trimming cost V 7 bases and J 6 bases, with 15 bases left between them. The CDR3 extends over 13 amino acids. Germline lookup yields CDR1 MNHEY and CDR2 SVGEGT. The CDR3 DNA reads TGTGCCAGCACCCCAACGGGGGGGGCTGAAGCTTTCTTT. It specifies CASTPTGGAEAFF.

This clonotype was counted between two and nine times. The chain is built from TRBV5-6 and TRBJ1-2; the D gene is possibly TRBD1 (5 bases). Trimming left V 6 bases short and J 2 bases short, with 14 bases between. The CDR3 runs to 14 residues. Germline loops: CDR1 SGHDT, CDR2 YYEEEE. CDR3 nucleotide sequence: TGTGCCAGCAACCTCGGGGGAAGGAACTATGGCTACACCTTC. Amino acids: CASNLGGRNYGYTF.

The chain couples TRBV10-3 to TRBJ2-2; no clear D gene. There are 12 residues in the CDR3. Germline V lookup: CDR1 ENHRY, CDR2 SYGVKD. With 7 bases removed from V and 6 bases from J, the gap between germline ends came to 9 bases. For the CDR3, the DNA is TGTGCCATCAAGGAAGCGCCCGGGGAGCTGTTTTTT. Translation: CAIKEAPGELFF.

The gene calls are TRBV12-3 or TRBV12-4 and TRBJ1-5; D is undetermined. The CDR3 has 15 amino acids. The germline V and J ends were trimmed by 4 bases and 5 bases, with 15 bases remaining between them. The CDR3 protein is CASSSERGRDQPQHF. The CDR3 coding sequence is TGTGCCAGCAGTTCCGAAAGAGGCAGAGATCAGCCCCAGCATTTT.

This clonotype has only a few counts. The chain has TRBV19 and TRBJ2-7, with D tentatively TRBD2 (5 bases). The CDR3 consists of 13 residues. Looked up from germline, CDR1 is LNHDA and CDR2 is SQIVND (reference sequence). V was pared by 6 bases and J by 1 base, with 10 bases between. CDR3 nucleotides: TGTGCCAGTAGGGAGGATACGTCCTACGAGCAGTACTTC. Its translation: CASREDTSYEQYF.

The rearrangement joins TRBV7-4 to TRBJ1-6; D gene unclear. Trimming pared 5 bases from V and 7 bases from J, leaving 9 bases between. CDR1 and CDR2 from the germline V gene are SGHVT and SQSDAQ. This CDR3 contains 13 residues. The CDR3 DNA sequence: TGTGCCAGCAGCCCCCTCGGGAATTCACCCCTCCACTTT. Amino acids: CASSPLGNSPLHF.

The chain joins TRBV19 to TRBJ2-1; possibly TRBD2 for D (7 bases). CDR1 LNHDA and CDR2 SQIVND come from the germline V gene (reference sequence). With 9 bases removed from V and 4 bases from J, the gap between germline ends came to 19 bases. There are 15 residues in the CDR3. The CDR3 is CASKGGTRQYNEQFF. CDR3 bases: TGTGCCAGCAAGGGGGGGACTCGCCAGTACAATGAGCAGTTCTTC.

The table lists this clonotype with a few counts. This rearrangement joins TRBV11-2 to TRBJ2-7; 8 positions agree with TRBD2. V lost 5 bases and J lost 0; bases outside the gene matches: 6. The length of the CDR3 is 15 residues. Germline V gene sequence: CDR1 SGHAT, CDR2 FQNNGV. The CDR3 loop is CASSAAGGPSYEQYF. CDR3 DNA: TGTGCCAGCAGCGCCGCGGGGGGCCCCTCCTACGAGCAGTACTTC.

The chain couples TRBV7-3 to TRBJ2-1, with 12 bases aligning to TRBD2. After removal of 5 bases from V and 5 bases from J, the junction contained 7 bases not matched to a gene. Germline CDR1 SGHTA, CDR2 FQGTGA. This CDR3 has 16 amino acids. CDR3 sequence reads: CASSVTSGGLHNEQFF. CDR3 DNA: TGTGCCAGCAGCGTGACTAGCGGGGGCCTACACAATGAGCAGTTCTTC.

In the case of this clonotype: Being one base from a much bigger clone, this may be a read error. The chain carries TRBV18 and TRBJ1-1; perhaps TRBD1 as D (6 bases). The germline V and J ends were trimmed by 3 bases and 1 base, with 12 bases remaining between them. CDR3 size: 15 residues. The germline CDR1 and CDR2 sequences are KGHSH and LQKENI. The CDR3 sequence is CASSPRGQSNTEAFF. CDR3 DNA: TGTGCCAGCTCACCCAGGGGCCAGTCGAACACTGAAGCTTTCTTT.

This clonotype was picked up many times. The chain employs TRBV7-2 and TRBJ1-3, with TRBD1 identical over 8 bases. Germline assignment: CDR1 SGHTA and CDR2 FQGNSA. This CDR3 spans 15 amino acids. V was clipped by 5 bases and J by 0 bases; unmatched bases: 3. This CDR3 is CASSHRGGSGNTIYF. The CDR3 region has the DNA TGTGCCAGCAGCCACAGGGGGGGCTCTGGAAACACCATATATTTT.

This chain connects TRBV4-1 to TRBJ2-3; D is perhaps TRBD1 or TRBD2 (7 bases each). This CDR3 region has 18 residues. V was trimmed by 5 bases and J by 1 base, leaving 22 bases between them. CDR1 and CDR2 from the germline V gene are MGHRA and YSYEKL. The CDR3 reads CASSLEYRGGVRTDTQYF. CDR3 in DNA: TGCGCCAGCAGCTTAGAGTACAGGGGAGGGGTTCGCACAGATACGCAGTATTTT.

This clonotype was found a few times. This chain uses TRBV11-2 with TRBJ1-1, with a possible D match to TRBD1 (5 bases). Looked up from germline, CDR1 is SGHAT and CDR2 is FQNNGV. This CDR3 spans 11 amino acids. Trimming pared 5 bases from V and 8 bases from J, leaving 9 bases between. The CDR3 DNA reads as TGTGCCAGCAGCCGGGGACTAGAAGCTTTCTTT. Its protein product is CASSRGLEAFF.